The entry below describes one T cell receptor beta chain. The data originate from a study of blood T cells in healthy people across ages. For the second PCR, which ran for about 6 to 12 cycles, a sample-barcoded 5' primer and a J-beta primer mix were used. Every cDNA molecule carried a tag from a template-switch adaptor bearing 12 random nucleotides. Every sample gave at least 2.5 million paired-end reads containing CDR3. TCRdb reanalysed the 5' RACE reads using MiXCR and keeps one entry per CDR3 protein. The sample lists around 1,800,000 distinct CDR3 sequences; about 39% were seen once. Russia was home to the donors, healthy Caucasian individuals aged about 6 to 90. The receptor was derived from a human donor in good health. Source material: blood.

This CDR3 reads CATSRGPVYEQYF. CDR3 nucleotides: TGTGCCACGAGCAGAGGCCCCGTTTACGAGCAGTACTTC. V and J are TRBV24-1 and TRBJ2-7, with D unclear. Per the germline V gene, CDR1 is KGHDR and CDR2 is SFDVKD. Trimming cost V 10 bases and J 4 bases, with 16 bases left between them. The CDR3 length is 13 residues.